The present entry profiles one TCR beta chain with its context. This clonotype was counted between two and nine times. There is no known antigen for this receptor. No much larger clonotype is one base removed from it; base qualities were not supplied. The sample is drawn from a study of T cells in Graves' hyperthyroidism and ophthalmopathy (dated by TCRdb to 2018 to 2020). Study-level background: Peripheral blood samples were taken at the time of initial diagnosis, prior to any treatment. The paper describes TCR Vbeta CDR3 sequencing of 135 peripheral blood samples, made up of 43 ophthalmopathy patients, roughly 72 hyperthyroidism patients and 17 progressor patients. TCR V-J signatures able to tell the groups apart were searched for in a discovery cohort of 100 or so patients, of whom 40 to 45 had Graves' ophthalmopathy and more than 55 had stable Graves' hyperthyroidism. Prospective prediction of ophthalmopathy was tested in an independent validation cohort of approximately 18 hyperthyroidism patients and 15 to 17 patients who later progressed to ophthalmopathy. Following sampling, methimazole starting at 30 mg daily was given to hyperthyroidism patients, and high-dose intravenous methylprednisolone was given to ophthalmopathy patients. The 100 or so discovery patients were divided at random into training and test sets in a 7:3 ratio. In addition, the study compared T-cell repertoires in thyroid tissue and in blood from a handful of Graves' hyperthyroidism patients. Beyond this particular receptor, the publication reports: Sample size was not statistically predetermined, and blinding of investigators to group allocation was not performed. Ophthalmopathy was separated from stable hyperthyroidism by a 13 V-J signature model, with around 90% sensitivity and 81% to 82% specificity obtained in cross-validation and 80%/75% obtained in testing. Most expanded thyroid clonotypes (frequency above 0.001) were also found in blood, which suggests that blood repertoires may mirror thyroid immune responses. In validation, the model predicted progression to ophthalmopathy with around 71% sensitivity and less than 80% specificity, a median of 6.5 months before onset.

The junction carries 6 bases between V and J, which are trimmed by 3 bases and 1 base respectively. The CDR3 runs 13 amino acids, cysteine and phenylalanine included. The kept DNA is CDR3 alone, 39 bases in frame from the first base. CDR1 and CDR2 are read off the germline V gene (reference sequence) as DFQATT and SNEGSKA. The TCR beta CDR3 regions were amplified from the RNA transcripts. For the first round of RT-PCR on the TCR CDR3, the HTBI primer set was used together with the Qiagen OneStep RT-PCR kit. Libraries were constructed in a second round of multiplex PCR, after which size selection and purification were carried out. Sequencing of the libraries was done on an Illumina HiSeq2000 using paired-end 100 bp reads. In the source study's methods: SOAPnuke was used to process the raw data, with reads discarded if the reads contained adapters or uncalled bases, had a mean Phred below 15, or lacked an exact constant-primer or identifier match. COPE v1.2.5 was used to merge the high-quality paired reads, and each unique nucleotide sequence was defined as a clonotype. MiTCR v1.1 was used to align clonotypes to the IMGT TRBV, TRBD and TRBJ reference segments. The analysis included only V-J combinations with a frequency above 0.0001, which together covered over 98% of the repertoires. A TCS score was defined as the ratio of F50 (clonal expansion) to E x V (chaos), with BLOSUM62-based TCRdist applied between CDR3 peptides within each V-J. Welch's t-statistics and random forest reduced roughly 540 V-J features to 13, which were used in a naive Bayes classifier (R e1071). In-frame beta chains were kept once TCRdb had trimmed the public reads at Q25 with fastp and called clones with MiXCR. Rows are combined by CDR3 protein, so each entry shows the most common genes and DNA. In this record, the V and J calls reflect TCRdb's handling and not the investigators' own analysis. This sample is represented by some 580,000 distinct CDR3 sequences; more than 15% of them were singletons. The ten largest account for roughly 3.4% of the sample.

Ophthalmopathy patients had moderately to severely active disease, Clinical Activity Score of at least 3, NOSPECS grade of at least 4, and duration under 3 months. The study excluded patients with uncontrolled infections, other autoimmune diseases, pregnancy or lactation. Diagnoses were established on the basis of clinical symptoms, serum thyroxine and TRAb, thyroid ultrasound, and orbital computed tomography. PBMCs were separated from roughly 9.6 ml of fresh peripheral blood using Ficoll-Paque density gradient centrifugation. Total RNA was extracted using Trizol reagent, and RNA quality was assessed on an Agilent 2100 Bioanalyzer.

This TCR came from a woman aged 40 to 50 with Graves' ophthalmopathy. This chain joins TRBV20-1 to TRBJ1-4, and TRBD1 may be the D gene, going by 5 matching bases. Sequencing was performed on blood. The sequenced DNA is TGCAGTGCTAGGAGGGGAACTAATGAAAAACTGTTTTTT. This translates into CSARRGTNEKLFF.